Listed below are T cell receptor beta chains from one sample, sequenced in a study of blood T cell repertoires in COVID-19. Clones were sequenced by immunoSEQ multiplex PCR, and TCRdb holds only the in-frame ones, with some missing. The sample has under 250,000 clones; more than 70% are singletons. Sequencing input: peripheral blood. These receptors came from a human donor in a cohort sampled during active COVID-19. Both conserved end residues are part of each CDR3. Fields, in order: V gene, D gene, clone size, J gene, CDR3 protein, CDR3 DNA. D genes are given only for firm matches. Only part of the rows carry a size: once, few, many, or a class if the clone is expanded.

v_call: TRBV20-1
d_call: NA
clone_size: NA
j_call: TRBJ1-5
cdr3_aa: CSASHHGGHQPQHF
cdr3_nt: TGCAGTGCTAGTCATCACGGGGGGCATCAGCCCCAGCATTTT

v_call: TRBV6-1
d_call: TRBD1
clone_size: NA
j_call: TRBJ2-3
cdr3_aa: CASSVEQGLGTDTQYF
cdr3_nt: TGTGCCAGCAGTGTAGAACAGGGGTTGGGCACAGATACGCAGTATTTT

v_call: TRBV11-1
d_call: NA
clone_size: NA
j_call: TRBJ2-7
cdr3_aa: CASSLEGSVSYEQYF
cdr3_nt: TGTGCCAGCAGCTTAGAGGGGTCAGTCTCCTACGAGCAGTACTTC

v_call: TRBV5-1
d_call: NA
clone_size: few
j_call: TRBJ1-1
cdr3_aa: CASSLGGAMAEAFF
cdr3_nt: TGCGCCAGCAGCTTGGGCGGGGCGATGGCTGAAGCTTTCTTT

v_call: TRBV18
d_call: NA
clone_size: NA
j_call: TRBJ1-3
cdr3_aa: CASSEGVGAAGNTIYF
cdr3_nt: TGTGCCAGCTCAGAGGGAGTGGGTGCGGCTGGAAACACCATATATTTT

v_call: TRBV2
d_call: NA
clone_size: once
j_call: TRBJ1-3
cdr3_aa: CASKQERSGNTIYF
cdr3_nt: TGTGCCAGCAAACAGGAGCGCTCTGGAAACACCATATATTTT

v_call: TRBV5-1
d_call: NA
clone_size: NA
j_call: TRBJ1-1
cdr3_aa: CASSLATDTEAFF
cdr3_nt: TGCGCCAGCAGCTTGGCCACTGACACTGAAGCTTTCTTT

v_call: TRBV6-5
d_call: NA
clone_size: NA
j_call: TRBJ2-1
cdr3_aa: CASARGAYNEQFF
cdr3_nt: TGTGCCAGCGCCCGGGGAGCCTACAATGAGCAGTTCTTC

v_call: TRBV5-1
d_call: TRBD2
clone_size: NA
j_call: TRBJ2-3
cdr3_aa: CASSLGTSGKADTQYF
cdr3_nt: TGCGCCAGCAGCCTCGGGACTAGCGGGAAGGCAGATACGCAGTATTTT

v_call: TRBV3-1/TRBV3-2
d_call: NA
clone_size: NA
j_call: TRBJ2-1
cdr3_aa: CASSQGGLLLYNEQFF
cdr3_nt: TGTGCCAGCAGCCAAGGGGGACTGTTGCTATACAATGAGCAGTTCTTC

v_call: TRBV5-8
d_call: NA
clone_size: NA
j_call: TRBJ1-2
cdr3_aa: CASSFLGEDGYTF
cdr3_nt: TGTGCCAGCAGCTTTTTGGGTGAGGATGGCTACACCTTC

v_call: TRBV4-1
d_call: NA
clone_size: NA
j_call: TRBJ1-2
cdr3_aa: CASTPRGADNYGYTF
cdr3_nt: TGCGCCAGCACTCCCCGCGGGGCGGATAACTATGGCTACACCTTC

v_call: TRBV6-4
d_call: NA
clone_size: many
j_call: TRBJ2-2
cdr3_aa: CASSAVPAGELFF
cdr3_nt: TGTGCCAGCAGTGCCGTACCGGCCGGGGAGCTGTTTTTT

v_call: TRBV11-2
d_call: NA
clone_size: few
j_call: TRBJ2-5
cdr3_aa: CASNRPYQETQYF
cdr3_nt: TGTGCCAGCAACAGACCCTACCAAGAGACCCAGTACTTC

v_call: TRBV28
d_call: TRBD1
clone_size: NA
j_call: TRBJ1-5
cdr3_aa: CASSLGQGPFQPQHF
cdr3_nt: TGTGCCAGCAGTTTGGGACAGGGCCCTTTTCAGCCCCAGCATTTT

v_call: TRBV6-2/TRBV6-3
d_call: TRBD2
clone_size: NA
j_call: TRBJ2-2
cdr3_aa: CATSLLAGGTGELFF
cdr3_nt: TGTGCCACCAGCCTCCTAGCGGGGGGCACCGGGGAGCTGTTTTTT

v_call: TRBV4-2
d_call: NA
clone_size: NA
j_call: TRBJ1-2
cdr3_aa: CASSQEAWGGYGYTF
cdr3_nt: TGTGCCAGCAGCCAAGAGGCCTGGGGAGGCTATGGCTACACCTTC

v_call: TRBV28
d_call: NA
clone_size: few
j_call: TRBJ2-4
cdr3_aa: CASSPQGGYGDIQYF
cdr3_nt: TGTGCCAGCAGCCCCCAAGGAGGTTATGGGGACATTCAGTACTTC

v_call: TRBV11-3
d_call: NA
clone_size: NA
j_call: TRBJ2-3
cdr3_aa: CASSSRAGSADTQYF
cdr3_nt: TGTGCCAGCAGCTCAAGGGCGGGTTCCGCAGATACGCAGTATTTT

v_call: TRBV5-4
d_call: TRBD2
clone_size: NA
j_call: TRBJ2-7
cdr3_aa: CASSSVASGTYEQYF
cdr3_nt: TGTGCCAGCAGCTCCGTTGCCAGCGGGACCTACGAGCAGTACTTC

v_call: TRBV14
d_call: TRBD2
clone_size: few
j_call: TRBJ2-7
cdr3_aa: CASSQTSGRAEQYF
cdr3_nt: TGTGCCAGCAGCCAGACTAGCGGGAGGGCCGAGCAGTACTTC

v_call: TRBV6-5
d_call: NA
clone_size: NA
j_call: TRBJ2-3
cdr3_aa: CASRPGQNTDTQYF
cdr3_nt: TGTGCCAGCAGGCCCGGACAGAACACAGATACGCAGTATTTT

v_call: TRBV19
d_call: NA
clone_size: few
j_call: TRBJ1-6
cdr3_aa: CASTVRGSDSPLHF
cdr3_nt: TGTGCCAGTACCGTCAGGGGTTCCGATTCACCCCTCCACTTT

v_call: TRBV10-3
d_call: NA
clone_size: NA
j_call: TRBJ2-3
cdr3_aa: CAIREGSLSTDTQYF
cdr3_nt: TGTGCCATCAGAGAGGGGAGCTTGAGCACAGATACGCAGTATTTT

v_call: TRBV19
d_call: NA
clone_size: NA
j_call: TRBJ1-6
cdr3_aa: CASSMVRSNSPLHF
cdr3_nt: TGTGCCAGTAGTATGGTCAGGTCGAATTCACCCCTCCACTTT

v_call: TRBV7-2
d_call: TRBD2
clone_size: NA
j_call: TRBJ2-3
cdr3_aa: CASSQGRGTDTQYF
cdr3_nt: TGTGCCAGCAGCCAAGGGAGGGGCACAGATACGCAGTATTTT

v_call: TRBV20-1
d_call: NA
clone_size: NA
j_call: TRBJ2-7
cdr3_aa: CSASRPGSYEQYF
cdr3_nt: TGCAGTGCTAGTCGACCGGGTTCCTACGAGCAGTACTTC

v_call: TRBV18
d_call: TRBD1
clone_size: once
j_call: TRBJ2-7
cdr3_aa: CASSPSYRGVNYEQYF
cdr3_nt: TGTGCCAGCTCACCTTCCTACAGGGGGGTTAACTACGAGCAGTACTTC

v_call: TRBV5-1
d_call: NA
clone_size: few
j_call: TRBJ1-5
cdr3_aa: CASSVDGGSRQPQHF
cdr3_nt: TGCGCCAGCAGCGTCGACGGGGGATCGAGACAGCCCCAGCATTTT

v_call: TRBV19
d_call: NA
clone_size: few
j_call: TRBJ1-3
cdr3_aa: CASGLDSSGNTIYF
cdr3_nt: TGTGCCAGTGGACTGGACAGCTCTGGAAACACCATATATTTT

v_call: TRBV5-4
d_call: NA
clone_size: NA
j_call: TRBJ2-3
cdr3_aa: CASSPDSYVDTQYF
cdr3_nt: TGTGCCAGCAGCCCAGACAGCTACGTGGATACGCAGTATTTT

v_call: TRBV7-6
d_call: TRBD1
clone_size: NA
j_call: TRBJ2-7
cdr3_aa: CASSQQGGVTYEQYF
cdr3_nt: TGTGCCAGCAGTCAACAGGGGGGAGTAACCTACGAGCAGTACTTC

v_call: TRBV21-1
d_call: NA
clone_size: once
j_call: TRBJ2-1
cdr3_aa: CASSKVCLAGVSNEQFF
cdr3_nt: TGTGCCAGCAGCAAAGTGTGCCTAGCGGGAGTGTCAAATGAGCAGTTCTTC

v_call: TRBV19
d_call: TRBD2
clone_size: NA
j_call: TRBJ2-1
cdr3_aa: CASSLVGGVYNEQFF
cdr3_nt: TGTGCCAGTAGCTTGGTTGGGGGGGTCTACAATGAGCAGTTCTTC

v_call: TRBV4-3
d_call: NA
clone_size: NA
j_call: TRBJ2-6
cdr3_aa: CASSRGTGSGANVLTF
cdr3_nt: TGCGCCAGCAGCCGAGGAACAGGGTCTGGGGCCAACGTCCTGACTTTC

v_call: TRBV18
d_call: TRBD2
clone_size: NA
j_call: TRBJ2-3
cdr3_aa: CASSPTPGGGASTDTQYF
cdr3_nt: TGTGCCAGCTCACCCACTCCGGGCGGGGGGGCCTCGACAGATACGCAGTATTTT

v_call: TRBV7-2
d_call: TRBD2
clone_size: many
j_call: TRBJ2-3
cdr3_aa: CASSLLAGGRDTQYF
cdr3_nt: TGTGCCAGCAGCTTGCTAGCGGGGGGGCGGGATACGCAGTATTTT

v_call: TRBV28
d_call: TRBD1
clone_size: NA
j_call: TRBJ2-7
cdr3_aa: CASSSPGTGNEQYF
cdr3_nt: TGTGCCAGCAGTTCTCCCGGGACAGGGAACGAGCAGTACTTC

v_call: TRBV10-3
d_call: TRBD1
clone_size: few
j_call: TRBJ1-2
cdr3_aa: CAISEPQGAGGYTF
cdr3_nt: TGTGCCATCAGTGAACCACAGGGGGCGGGTGGCTACACCTTC

v_call: TRBV7-2
d_call: NA
clone_size: few
j_call: TRBJ2-1
cdr3_aa: CASSFSGTSYNEQFF
cdr3_nt: TGTGCCAGCAGCTTTAGCGGTACCTCCTACAATGAGCAGTTCTTC

v_call: TRBV2
d_call: TRBD1
clone_size: NA
j_call: TRBJ1-6
cdr3_aa: CASSAGSGTGNSPLHF
cdr3_nt: TGTGCCAGCAGTGCAGGGTCCGGGACAGGAAATTCACCCCTCCACTTT

v_call: TRBV5-8
d_call: NA
clone_size: NA
j_call: TRBJ2-1
cdr3_aa: CASSLDFGGSGNEQFF
cdr3_nt: TGTGCCAGCAGCTTGGATTTTGGTGGATCGGGTAATGAGCAGTTCTTC

v_call: TRBV6-5
d_call: NA
clone_size: NA
j_call: TRBJ2-3
cdr3_aa: CASSYIPEGTQYF
cdr3_nt: TGTGCCAGCAGTTACATCCCGGAGGGCACGCAGTATTTT

v_call: TRBV7-6
d_call: TRBD1
clone_size: once
j_call: TRBJ1-4
cdr3_aa: CASSRQGVEKLFF
cdr3_nt: TGTGCCAGCAGCCGACAGGGTGTAGAAAAACTGTTTTTT

v_call: TRBV12-3/TRBV12-4
d_call: NA
clone_size: NA
j_call: TRBJ1-1
cdr3_aa: CASSLWGGGEAFF
cdr3_nt: TGTGCCAGCAGTTTATGGGGGGGTGGTGAAGCTTTCTTT